This T cell receptor beta chain was found in a study of blood T cell repertoires in COVID-19 (dated by TCRdb to between 2020 and 2021). Regarding the study in general: Samples covering the acute and convalescent phases of COVID-19 were provided by collaborators in the United States, Italy and Spain. The material from the prospective study consisted of cDNA or gDNA derived from T cells, B-cell-depleted T cells, or PBMCs. Deeply sampled blood TCRbeta repertoires from subjects exposed to, actively infected with, or recovered from COVID-19 were included in the dataset. The repertoires were made available in a free public database intended to serve as a resource for research on the immune response to SARS-CoV-2. The samples were drawn from the first 160 participants of the ongoing ImmuneRACE study and from 1,200 or so subjects provided by 6 global collaborators. The sample metadata nearly always contained a de-identified subject ID, COVID-19 status, age in years and sex. HLA class I and class II types, where available, came from metadata supplied by the sample provider rather than from assay-based typing. General findings and caveats noted by the study authors: The amount of clinical and demographic metadata varied by source and participant and was provided uncurated.

In the prospective study, participants were about 18 to 95 years old, resided in 25 or so geographic areas of the United States, and were enrolled through a virtual design. In the prospective study, cohorts were assigned on the basis of participant-reported clinical history obtained from a screening survey and a study questionnaire. Recovered participants in ImmuneRACE Cohort 3 were defined by two consecutive negative NP/OP PCR tests, clearance by a healthcare professional, or resolution of symptoms. In the prospective study, whole blood, serum and a nasopharyngeal or oropharyngeal swab were collected from each participant by mobile phlebotomists. Additional blood draws and questionnaires over an approximately 2-month period could optionally be provided by prospective study participants. Before DNA extraction, prospective study blood samples were shipped either frozen or at room temperature. Trimming takes 4 bases from V and 8 bases from J, and the germline ends sit 17 bases apart. Including cysteine and phenylalanine, the CDR3 has 14 amino acids. Only the CDR3 DNA is retained, 42 bases long and in frame from the first base. The germline V gene specifies MGHDK as CDR1 and SYGVNS as CDR2.

In regard to this clone: Its antigen is unknown. No base-level quality is on record; no much larger clone is a single base apart.

TCRbeta CDR3 regions were amplified from genomic DNA using the immunoSEQ Assay, a bias-controlled multiplex PCR. Processing in the source paper ran as follows. Within the assay, amplification of reference gene primers was used to estimate how many nucleated cells each sample contained. Sequence reads were collapsed and filtered to measure the absolute abundance of every unique TCRbeta CDR3 rearrangement. Productive Simpson clonality was computed per sample as the square root of Simpson's diversity index over productive rearrangements. Held by TCRdb, this immuneACCESS table contains in-frame sequences only and omits some clones. Under half of the omission traces to an unresolved V gene where checked; the cause of the rest is unknown. The DNA gave D and trimming, while V, J and clone size come from that table. Here the sample has 300,000 to 350,000 clones; more than 85% occur a single time. The ten most abundant clones make up 0.9% to 1.2% of the sample.

The sample was PBMCs or T cells enriched from blood (not recorded which). The chain employs TRBV25-1 and TRBJ1-2, and perhaps TRBD1 as D gene, on 5 matching bases. The sequence came from a woman younger than 45 who had recovered from COVID-19. The DNA reads TGTGCCAGCAGTGCCTTTTCCGGGGGGAAAGGCTACACCTTC. This codes for CASSAFSGGKGYTF.